Listed below are T cell receptor beta chains from one sample, sequenced in a study of siplizumab effects on memory and regulatory T cells. The protocol was immunoSEQ multiplex PCR, while the TCRdb copy is restricted to in-frame clones and leaves out a portion. The table records some 100,000 clones, approximately 94% of them present only once. The sample comprised Tregs sorted from blood. The origin of the receptors is a human donor in good health. CDR3s include the opening cysteine and the closing phenylalanine or tryptophan. A D gene is named only where the DNA matches it firmly. Size is stated for part of the rows, as once, few or many counts, or as a class when the clone is expanded.

CDR3 protein	CDR3 DNA	V gene	J gene	D gene	clone size
CASSLGIDPQDGNQPQHF	TGTGCCAGCAGCTTGGGTATAGACCCCCAAGATGGCAATCAGCCCCAGCATTTT	TRBV5-8	TRBJ1-5	NA	NA
CASSYSMVGDYYGYTF	TGTGCCAGCAGTTACTCGATGGTGGGCGATTACTATGGCTACACCTTC	TRBV6-6	TRBJ1-2	NA	NA
CASSKEQGLAAVKGANVLTF	TGCGCCAGCAGCAAAGAACAGGGGCTTGCCGCGGTTAAGGGGGCCAACGTCCTGACTTTC	TRBV5-1	TRBJ2-6	TRBD1	once
CASSQLAGGGETQYF	TGTGCCAGCAGCCAACTAGCGGGAGGGGGAGAGACCCAGTACTTC	TRBV5-5	TRBJ2-5	TRBD2	once
CASSDPRGGELFF	TGCGCCAGCAGTGATCCCCGGGGCGGAGAGCTGTTTTTT	TRBV10-1	TRBJ2-2	NA	NA
CATSRAGRPLHF	TGTGCCACCAGCAGAGCTGGTAGACCCCTCCACTTT	TRBV15	TRBJ1-6	NA	NA
CASSPNPHEQYF	TGTGCCAGCAGCCCTAACCCCCACGAGCAGTACTTC	TRBV14	TRBJ2-7	NA	NA
CALPRGPTEDGYTF	TGTGCTCTGCCAAGGGGACCCACTGAGGATGGCTACACCTTC	TRBV28	TRBJ1-2	NA	NA
CASTPPQGRINEQFF	TGTGCCAGCACCCCCCCCCAGGGGAGAATTAATGAGCAGTTCTTC	TRBV11-2	TRBJ2-1	NA	NA
CASSSLGRGNTEAFF	TGTGCCAGCAGCTCGCTCGGGCGGGGGAACACTGAAGCTTTCTTT	TRBV7-6	TRBJ1-1	NA	NA
CATSRVSFDQPQHF	TGTGCCACCAGCCGAGTGTCGTTTGATCAGCCCCAGCATTTT	TRBV15	TRBJ1-5	NA	NA
CASSVGPWTEAFF	TGTGCCAGCAGCGTGGGTCCGTGGACTGAAGCTTTCTTT	TRBV9	TRBJ1-1	NA	NA
CASSRREVLAGELFF	TGCGCCAGCAGCCGGCGGGAAGTTTTGGCCGGGGAGCTGTTTTTT	TRBV5-1	TRBJ2-2	NA	once
CSGGTYEQYF	TGCAGTGGGGGGACCTACGAGCAGTACTTC	TRBV20-1	TRBJ2-7	NA	NA
CASSPFSGELFF	TGCGCCAGCAGCCCCTTCTCCGGGGAGCTGTTTTTT	TRBV5-1	TRBJ2-2	NA	NA
CASSLTGREADTQYF	TGCGCCAGCAGCCTGACTGGGCGGGAGGCAGATACGCAGTATTTT	TRBV5-1	TRBJ2-3	TRBD2	NA
CASGLGGGTEAFF	TGTGCTAGTGGTTTGGGAGGGGGCACTGAAGCTTTCTTT	TRBV12-5	TRBJ1-1	NA	NA
CASRAGTGEYEQYF	TGCGCCAGCAGAGCCGGGACAGGGGAATACGAGCAGTACTTC	TRBV10-2	TRBJ2-7	TRBD1	NA
CASSGLMNTEAFF	TGTGCCAGCAGCGGATTAATGAACACTGAAGCTTTCTTT	TRBV9	TRBJ1-1	NA	few
CASSQGISEQFF	TGTGCCAGCAGCCAAGGGATTAGTGAGCAGTTCTTC	TRBV4-2	TRBJ2-1	NA	NA
CASSLRWEYEQYF	TGCGCCAGCAGCTTGCGTTGGGAGTACGAGCAGTACTTC	TRBV5-1	TRBJ2-7	NA	NA
CASSTLGLAGDTGELFF	TGTGCCAGCAGCACGCTGGGACTAGCGGGAGACACCGGGGAGCTGTTTTTT	TRBV7-8	TRBJ2-2	TRBD2	NA
CASSLRQGSGGGEQYF	TGCGCCAGCAGCTTACGACAGGGTTCTGGCGGAGGCGAGCAGTACTTC	TRBV5-1	TRBJ2-7	TRBD1	NA
CASSLGAGLIRYF	TGTGCCAGCAGCTTAGGAGCAGGGCTGATTCGGTATTTT	TRBV7-8	TRBJ2-3	NA	NA
CASSARAGDDDTQYF	TGTGCCAGCAGCGCTCGAGCGGGAGATGACGATACGCAGTATTTT	TRBV9	TRBJ2-3	TRBD2	NA
CAWSVPENEKLFF	TGTGCCTGGAGTGTACCTGAAAATGAAAAACTGTTTTTT	TRBV30	TRBJ1-4	NA	once
CASSLEPLNTGELFF	TGTGCCAGCAGTCTTGAGCCCTTGAACACCGGGGAGCTGTTTTTT	TRBV9	TRBJ2-2	NA	NA
CASSSGFPGAPNEKLFF	TGTGCCAGCAGCTCTGGATTCCCGGGGGCCCCTAATGAAAAACTGTTTTTT	TRBV11-2	TRBJ1-4	NA	NA
CAWSAQPYEQYF	TGTGCCTGGAGTGCGCAGCCCTACGAGCAGTACTTC	TRBV30	TRBJ2-7	NA	NA
CASSIHGSRTGITDTQYF	TGTGCCAGTAGTATTCACGGGAGTAGGACGGGAATCACAGATACGCAGTATTTT	TRBV19	TRBJ2-3	NA	NA
CGLRSRTEAFF	TGTGGGTTGAGGTCGAGGACTGAAGCTTTCTTT	TRBV19	TRBJ1-1	NA	once
CASSLSRGTGTDTQYF	TGTGCCAGCAGCTTATCTCGGGGGACGGGCACAGATACGCAGTATTTT	TRBV7-9	TRBJ2-3	NA	NA
CASAVGGRTTGELFF	TGCGCCAGCGCCGTGGGCGGGAGGACCACCGGGGAGCTGTTTTTT	TRBV5-1	TRBJ2-2	TRBD2	NA
CASSPPGGKSQETQYF	TGTGCCAGCAGTCCCCCAGGGGGGAAAAGCCAAGAGACCCAGTACTTC	TRBV28	TRBJ2-5	NA	NA
CASTQRVGRGVSEAFF	TGCGCCAGCACCCAAAGGGTGGGCAGGGGGGTCTCTGAAGCTTTCTTT	TRBV4-1	TRBJ1-1	TRBD1	NA
CASRTGQLSGNTIYF	TGTGCCAGCAGGACAGGGCAATTGTCTGGAAACACCATATATTTT	TRBV6-5	TRBJ1-3	TRBD1	NA
CASTATGNQPQHF	TGCGCCAGCACCGCGACAGGGAATCAGCCCCAGCATTTT	TRBV10-1	TRBJ1-5	TRBD1	NA
CASSEYTNEKLFF	TGTGCCAGCAGTGAATATACTAATGAAAAACTGTTTTTT	TRBV25-1	TRBJ1-4	NA	NA
CASSQDGGQPQHF	TGCGCCAGCAGCCAAGATGGGGGTCAGCCCCAGCATTTT	TRBV4-1	TRBJ1-5	NA	once
CASSSQSSLGANVLTF	TGTGCCAGCAGCTCACAGTCCTCTCTTGGGGCCAACGTCCTGACTTTC	TRBV7-9	TRBJ2-6	NA	NA
CASSLGGPYGYTF	TGTGCCAGCAGCTTGGGGGGCCCCTATGGCTACACCTTC	TRBV11-2	TRBJ1-2	NA	few
CSANPGAEAFF	TGCAGTGCAAATCCAGGGGCTGAAGCTTTCTTT	TRBV20-1	TRBJ1-1	NA	NA
CASSPPGTPLSSYEQYF	TGTGCCAGCAGTCCCCCCGGGACGCCCCTGAGCTCCTACGAGCAGTACTTC	TRBV28	TRBJ2-7	NA	NA
CASSASRGGAGFETQYF	TGTGCCAGCAGCGCCTCGCGGGGGGGAGCGGGTTTTGAGACCCAGTACTTC	TRBV9	TRBJ2-5	TRBD2	NA
CAWSVNAPVNEQYF	TGTGCCTGGAGTGTAAATGCCCCCGTCAACGAGCAGTACTTC	TRBV30	TRBJ2-7	NA	NA
CASIGEPTLQIVSYNEQFF	TGCGCCAGCATCGGGGAGCCCACTTTACAAATTGTCTCCTACAATGAGCAGTTCTTC	TRBV23-1	TRBJ2-1	NA	NA
CASSSLPLTGAEQFF	TGTGCCAGCTCATCCTTGCCCCTGACGGGAGCAGAGCAGTTCTTC	TRBV18	TRBJ2-1	NA	NA
CASTKLAGGSYEQYF	TGCGCCAGCACCAAATTAGCGGGAGGGTCCTACGAGCAGTACTTC	TRBV5-1	TRBJ2-7	TRBD2	NA
CASSYSSRQFYEQYF	TGTGCCAGCAGTTACTCGAGCAGGCAATTCTACGAGCAGTACTTC	TRBV6-5	TRBJ2-7	NA	once
CASSPGTRYGYTF	TGTGCCAGCAGCCCCGGGACCCGCTATGGCTACACCTTC	TRBV6-6	TRBJ1-2	NA	NA